This T cell receptor (beta chain) was identified during a study of T cells in Graves' hyperthyroidism and ophthalmopathy. Study outcomes and limitations: Among thyroid clonotypes expanded above 0.001, most also appeared in blood. Ophthalmopathy could be told apart from stable hyperthyroidism with a 13 V-J model.

Researchers took RNA transcripts and amplified the TCR beta CDR3 regions from them. During a first-round RT-PCR of the TCR CDR3, the HTBI primer set was used. TCRdb re-called the multiplex PCR reads with MiXCR, one entry per CDR3 protein. The sample holds hundreds of thousands of distinct CDR3 sequences, roughly 14% seen once. V was pared by 0 bases and J by 1 base, with 12 bases between. CDR1 is SQVTM and CDR2 is ANQGSEA in the germline V gene. The CDR3 consists of 15 residues. At least ten counts were recorded for this clonotype. Its antigen is not identified. Subjects with ophthalmopathy showed a Clinical Activity Score no lower than 3, a NOSPECS grade no lower than 4, and a duration shorter than 3 months.

V is TRBV29-1 and J is TRBJ2-5; D gene ambiguous. This receptor was identified in a man aged 18 to 29 with Graves' ophthalmopathy. The sample consisted of blood. CDR3 amino acids: CSVEDNSELQETQYF. The CDR3 DNA follows: TGCAGCGTTGAAGACAACAGCGAACTCCAAGAGACCCAGTACTTC. Complete variable domain (other parts from reference TRBV29-1 and TRBJ2-5): SAVISQKPSRDICQRGTSLTIQCQVDSQVTMMFWYRQQPGQSLTLIATANQGSEATYESGFVIDKFPISRPNLTFSTLTVSNMSPEDSSIYLCSVEDNSELQETQYFGPGTRLLVL.